The 9 T cell receptor beta chains below come from one sample, sequenced in a study of human T cells and chemical hapten exposure. Time point here: patch test 1, 2 weeks after DPC sensitization. Treatment meaning: therapeutic diphenylcyclopropenone sensitization with weekly scalp DPC. TCRdb re-called the RACE reads with MiXCR, one entry per CDR3 protein. The table includes 180,000 or so distinct CDR3 sequences, about 15% detected once. Material: whole blood, obtained in connection with sensitization to the hapten diphenylcyclopropenone (DPC). The receptor set was obtained from a woman aged 30 to 39 with alopecia areata. Some clones in this sample may be carry-over from other donors' samples.

The chain uses TRBV7-2 and TRBJ1-3; possibly TRBD1 for D (6 bases). The CDR3 length is 18 residues. V was shortened by 4 bases and J by 0 bases, with 19 bases between the two germline ends. Germline V CDR1 and CDR2: SGHTA, FQGNSA. CDR3 DNA: TGTGCCAGCAGCTCCCCCTCCGGACAGCCGGTCTCTGGAAACACCATATATTTT. Translation gives CASSSPSGQPVSGNTIYF. Full variable domain (remainder filled in from reference TRBV7-2 and TRBJ1-3): GAGVSQSPSNKVTEKGKDVELRCDPISGHTALYWYRQSLGQGLEFLIYFQGNSAPDKSGLPSDRFSAERTGGSVSTLTIQRTQQEDSAVYLCASSSPSGQPVSGNTIYFGEGSWLTVV.

There are many counts of this clonotype. The chain has TRBV20-1 and TRBJ1-4; D possibly corresponds to TRBD1 (6 bases). CDR1 and CDR2 from the germline V gene are DFQATT and SNEGSKA (reference sequence). The CDR3 covers 14 residues. V was pared by 3 bases and J by 4 bases, with 12 bases between. This CDR3 reads CSARLGQNNEKLFF. In DNA form, the CDR3 reads TGCAGTGCTAGGTTGGGACAAAATAATGAAAAACTGTTTTTT.

This clonotype was detected a few times. The chain joins TRBV20-1 to TRBJ2-4, with 8 bases matching TRBD2. From germline, CDR1 is DFQATT and CDR2 SNEGSKA (reference sequence). The V gene end was trimmed by 0 bases and the J gene end by 8 bases; junction bases not matched to a gene: 12. The CDR3 is made up of 16 amino acids. This chain's CDR3 is CSARELAGGSQDIQYF. In nucleotides, the CDR3 is TGCAGTGCTAGAGAATTGGCGGGGGGCAGCCAGGACATTCAGTACTTC.

This clonotype was found a few times. This chain links TRBV6-2 or TRBV6-3 with TRBJ1-1, with TRBD1 matching over 8 bases. Germline V CDR1 and CDR2: MNHEY, SVGEGT. J lost 9 bases, V lost 0 bases, and 6 bases had no gene match. The CDR3 consists of 14 residues. For the CDR3, the DNA is TGTGCCAGCAGTTACTCAGGACAGGGTTATAAAGCTTTCTTT. This encodes CASSYSGQGYKAFF.

This clonotype was counted between two and nine times. This chain joins TRBV12-5 and TRBJ1-5, with unresolved D. Germline CDR1 is LGHNT and CDR2 is FRNRAP. Trimming left V 3 bases short and J 3 bases short, with 6 bases between. This CDR3 spans 13 amino acids. The CDR3 DNA is TGTGCTAGTGGTTTAGTCTCCAATCAGCCCCAGCATTTT. It encodes CASGLVSNQPQHF. Full variable domain (outside the CDR3, taken from reference TRBV12-5 and TRBJ1-5): DARVTQTPRHKVTEMGQEVTMRCQPILGHNTVFWYRQTMMQGLELLAYFRNRAPLDDSGMPKDRFSAEMPDATLATLKIQPSEPRDSAVYFCASGLVSNQPQHFGDGTRLSIL.

This clonotype was detected only a few times. V usage is TRBV2 and J usage is TRBJ1-1, with TRBD1 as a possible D gene (5 bases). The CDR3 spans 14 residues. The V gene lost 6 bases and the J gene lost 11 bases, with 22 bases spanning the gap. Germline CDR1 is SNHLY and CDR2 is FYNNEI. The CDR3 DNA sequence: TGTGCCAGCAGGGCTAGGACCTCCTTCGGGGGGGCTTTCTTT. Translation: CASRARTSFGGAFF.

This clonotype was seen repeatedly, ten times or more. The chain uses TRBV28 and TRBJ1-4; a possible D gene is TRBD1 (6 bases). Germline CDR1 is MDHEN and CDR2 is SYDVKM. V lost 0 bases and J lost 7, with 9 bases in between. The CDR3 runs 14 residues. The chain's CDR3 is CASSLWGASEKLFF. The CDR3 DNA sequence: TGTGCCAGCAGTTTATGGGGGGCGAGTGAAAAACTGTTTTTT.

In this sample, this clonotype turned up many times. The chain employs TRBV9 and TRBJ1-3; TRBD1 might be the D (6 bases). This CDR3 contains 16 residues. With 3 bases removed from V and 0 bases from J, the gap between germline ends came to 13 bases. Germline V gene data show CDR1 as SGDLS and CDR2 as YYNGEE. CDR3 residues: CASSGEQGLSGNTIYF. The DNA for the CDR3 is TGTGCCAGCAGCGGAGAACAGGGACTCTCTGGAAACACCATATATTTT.

The genes are TRBV4-3 and TRBJ1-1; 7 positions agree with TRBD1. There are 17 residues in the CDR3. Germline V CDR1 and CDR2: LGHNA, YSLEER. The ends lost 6 bases at V and 3 bases at J; junction bases unmatched: 16. The CDR3 loop reads CASSPSRGGALDTEAFF. The CDR3 DNA reads as TGCGCCAGCAGTCCGAGCAGAGGGGGCGCGTTAGACACTGAAGCTTTCTTT.